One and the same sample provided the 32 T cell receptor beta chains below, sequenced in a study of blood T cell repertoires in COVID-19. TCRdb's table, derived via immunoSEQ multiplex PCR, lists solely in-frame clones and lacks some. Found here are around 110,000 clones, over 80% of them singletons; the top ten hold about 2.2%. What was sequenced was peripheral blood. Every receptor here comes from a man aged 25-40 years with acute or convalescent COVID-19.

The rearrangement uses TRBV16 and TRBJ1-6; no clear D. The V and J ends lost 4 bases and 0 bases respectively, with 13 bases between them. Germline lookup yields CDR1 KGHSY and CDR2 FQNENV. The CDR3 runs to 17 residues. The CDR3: CASSRTTLSSYNSPLHF. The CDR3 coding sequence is TGTGCCAGCAGCCGCACCACCCTTAGCTCCTATAATTCACCCCTCCACTTT.

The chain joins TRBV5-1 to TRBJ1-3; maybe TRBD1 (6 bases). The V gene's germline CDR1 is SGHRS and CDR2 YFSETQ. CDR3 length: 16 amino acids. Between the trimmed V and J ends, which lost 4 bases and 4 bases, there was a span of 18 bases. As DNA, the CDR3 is TGCGCCAGCAGCGCAAGCGGACAGAGTGTCGGAAACACCATATATTTT. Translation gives CASSASGQSVGNTIYF.

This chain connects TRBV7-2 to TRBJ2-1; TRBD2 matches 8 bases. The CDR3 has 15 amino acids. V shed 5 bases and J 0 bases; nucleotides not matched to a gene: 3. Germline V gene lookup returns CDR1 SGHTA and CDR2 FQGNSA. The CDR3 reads CASSPTSGSYNEQFF. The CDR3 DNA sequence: TGTGCCAGCAGCCCTACTAGCGGCTCCTACAATGAGCAGTTCTTC.

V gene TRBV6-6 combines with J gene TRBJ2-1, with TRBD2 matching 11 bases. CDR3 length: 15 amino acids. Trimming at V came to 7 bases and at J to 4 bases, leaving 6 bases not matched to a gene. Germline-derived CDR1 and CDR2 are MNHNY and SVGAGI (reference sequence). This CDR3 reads CASKLGLADYNEQFF. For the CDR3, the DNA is TGTGCCAGCAAACTGGGACTAGCGGATTACAATGAGCAGTTCTTC.

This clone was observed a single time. The CDR3 loop reads CAWAVQGGGGYTF. CDR3 coding DNA: TGTGCCTGGGCAGTTCAGGGGGGCGGGGGCTACACCTTC. The V gene is TRBV30, the J gene TRBJ1-2, with TRBD1 identical over 7 bases. With V trimmed by 5 bases and J by 8 bases, 11 bases remained unmatched. The V gene's germline CDR1 is GTSNPN and CDR2 SVGIG (reference sequence). This CDR3 has 13 residues.

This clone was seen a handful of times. This CDR3 reads CATSRVRTGTGYGYTF. The CDR3 DNA is TGTGCCACCAGCAGAGTCCGCACCGGGACAGGCTATGGCTACACCTTC. This rearrangement joins TRBV15 to TRBJ1-2; 8 positions match TRBD1. The CDR3 runs to 16 residues. The V gene end was trimmed by 1 base and the J gene end by 4 bases; junction bases not matched to a gene: 8. Germline CDR1 and CDR2: LNHNV and YYDKDF (reference sequence).

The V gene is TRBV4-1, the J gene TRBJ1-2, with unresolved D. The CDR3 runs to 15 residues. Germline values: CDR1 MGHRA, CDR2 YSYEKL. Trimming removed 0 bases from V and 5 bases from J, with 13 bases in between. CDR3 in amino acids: CASSQDPPTIYGYTF. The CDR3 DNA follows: TGCGCCAGCAGCCAAGATCCACCAACTATATATGGCTACACCTTC.

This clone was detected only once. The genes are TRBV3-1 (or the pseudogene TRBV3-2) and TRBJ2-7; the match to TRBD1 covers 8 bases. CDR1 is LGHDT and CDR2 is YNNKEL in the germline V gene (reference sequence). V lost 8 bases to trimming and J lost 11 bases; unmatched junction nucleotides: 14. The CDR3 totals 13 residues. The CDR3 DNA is TGTGCCAGCTCTCGAGGACAGGGTACTCGTAAGTACTTC. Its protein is CASSRGQGTRKYF.

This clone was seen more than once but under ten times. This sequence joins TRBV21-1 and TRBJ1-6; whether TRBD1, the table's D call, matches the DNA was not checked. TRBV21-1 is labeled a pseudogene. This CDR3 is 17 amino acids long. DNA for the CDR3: TGTGCCAGCAGCAAAATAGTCCAGGGATCCTATAATTCACCCCTCCACTTT. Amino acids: CASSKIVQGSYNSPLHF.

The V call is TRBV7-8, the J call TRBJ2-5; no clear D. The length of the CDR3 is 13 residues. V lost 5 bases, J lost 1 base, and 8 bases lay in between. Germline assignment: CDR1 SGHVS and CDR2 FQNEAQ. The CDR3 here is CASSRPGQETQYF. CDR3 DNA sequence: TGTGCCAGCAGCCGCCCCGGCCAAGAGACCCAGTACTTC.

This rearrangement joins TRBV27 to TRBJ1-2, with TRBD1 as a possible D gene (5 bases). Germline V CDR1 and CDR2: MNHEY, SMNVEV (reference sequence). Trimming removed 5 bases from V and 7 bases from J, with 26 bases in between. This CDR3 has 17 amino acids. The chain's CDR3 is CASSPSQAGRMVLGYTF. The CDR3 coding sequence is TGTGCCAGCAGTCCATCCCAGGCGGGGCGAATGGTGCTTGGCTACACCTTC.

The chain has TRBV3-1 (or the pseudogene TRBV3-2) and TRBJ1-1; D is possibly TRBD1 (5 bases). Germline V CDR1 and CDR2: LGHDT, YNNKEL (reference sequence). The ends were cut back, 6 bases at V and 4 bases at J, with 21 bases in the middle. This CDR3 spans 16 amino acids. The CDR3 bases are TGTGCCAGCAGTTACTGGCCGCAAGACAGCAGCACTGAAGCTTTCTTT. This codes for CASSYWPQDSSTEAFF.

The CDR3 nucleotides read TGTGCCAGCAGTTACACGGGGGTCACAGATACGCAGTATTTT. Its translation is CASSYTGVTDTQYF. The chain employs TRBV6-2 or TRBV6-3 and TRBJ2-3, with D maybe TRBD2 (6 bases). CDR1 is MNHEY, CDR2 SVGEGT, per germline. CDR3 length: 14 amino acids. Trimming stripped 2 bases from V and 2 bases from J, with 8 bases between.

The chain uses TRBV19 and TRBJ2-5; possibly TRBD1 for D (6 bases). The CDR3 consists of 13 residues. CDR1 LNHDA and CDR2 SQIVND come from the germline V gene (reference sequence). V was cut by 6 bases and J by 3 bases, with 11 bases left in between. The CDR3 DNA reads TGTGCCAGTAGCGGACAGCAGAAAGAGACCCAGTACTTC. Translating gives CASSGQQKETQYF.

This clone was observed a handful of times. CDR3 in amino acids: CASSFNTHRVWETQYF. The CDR3 coding sequence is TGTGCCAGCAGCTTTAATACCCACAGGGTTTGGGAGACCCAGTACTTC. This chain connects TRBV5-4 to TRBJ2-5, with D maybe TRBD1 (6 bases). V lost 2 bases and J 5 bases, leaving 19 bases between the germline ends. The CDR3 consists of 16 residues. Germline V lookup: CDR1 SGHNT, CDR2 YYREEE (reference sequence).

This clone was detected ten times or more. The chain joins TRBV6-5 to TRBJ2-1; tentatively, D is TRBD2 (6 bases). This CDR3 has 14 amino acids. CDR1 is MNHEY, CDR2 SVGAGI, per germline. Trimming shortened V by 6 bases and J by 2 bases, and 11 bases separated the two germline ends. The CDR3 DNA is TGTGCCAGCAGCGCGGGGCCCACCTACAATGAGCAGTTCTTC. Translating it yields CASSAGPTYNEQFF.

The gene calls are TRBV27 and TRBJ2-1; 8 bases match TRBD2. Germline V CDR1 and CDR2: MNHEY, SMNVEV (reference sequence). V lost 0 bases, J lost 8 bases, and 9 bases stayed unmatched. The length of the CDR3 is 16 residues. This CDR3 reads CASSLSLAALLHEQFF. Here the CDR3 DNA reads TGTGCCAGCAGTTTATCACTAGCGGCCTTGCTCCATGAGCAGTTCTTC.

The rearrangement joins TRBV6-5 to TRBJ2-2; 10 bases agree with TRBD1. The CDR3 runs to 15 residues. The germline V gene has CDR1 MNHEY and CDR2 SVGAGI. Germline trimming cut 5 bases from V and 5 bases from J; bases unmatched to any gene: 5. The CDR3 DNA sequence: TGTGCCAGCAGTCTAGGACAGGGGGGGACCGGGGAGCTGTTTTTT. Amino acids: CASSLGQGGTGELFF.

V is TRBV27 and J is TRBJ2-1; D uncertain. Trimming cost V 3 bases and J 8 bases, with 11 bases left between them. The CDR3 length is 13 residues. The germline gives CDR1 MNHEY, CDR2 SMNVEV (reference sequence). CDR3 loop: CASSFNPSDEQFF. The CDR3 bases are TGTGCCAGCAGTTTCAACCCGTCGGATGAGCAGTTCTTC.

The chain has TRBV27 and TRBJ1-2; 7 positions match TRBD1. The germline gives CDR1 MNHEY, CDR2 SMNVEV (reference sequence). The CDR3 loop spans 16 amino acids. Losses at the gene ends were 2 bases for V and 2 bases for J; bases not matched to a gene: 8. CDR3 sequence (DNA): TGTGCCAGCAGTTTAAGGGACAGAGTTAGGAACTATGGCTACACCTTC. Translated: CASSLRDRVRNYGYTF.

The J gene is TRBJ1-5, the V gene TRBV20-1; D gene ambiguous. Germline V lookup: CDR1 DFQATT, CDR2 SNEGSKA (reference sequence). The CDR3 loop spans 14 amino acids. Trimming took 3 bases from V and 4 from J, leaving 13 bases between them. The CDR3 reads CSASDQGGNQPQHF. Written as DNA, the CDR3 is TGCAGTGCTAGTGATCAAGGAGGGAATCAGCCCCAGCATTTT.

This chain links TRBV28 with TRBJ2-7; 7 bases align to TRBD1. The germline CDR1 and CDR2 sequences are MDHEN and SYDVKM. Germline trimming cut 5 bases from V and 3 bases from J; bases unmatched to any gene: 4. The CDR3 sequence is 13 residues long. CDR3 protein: CASSTGQSYEQYF. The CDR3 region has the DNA TGTGCCAGCAGTACGGGACAGAGCTACGAGCAGTACTTC.

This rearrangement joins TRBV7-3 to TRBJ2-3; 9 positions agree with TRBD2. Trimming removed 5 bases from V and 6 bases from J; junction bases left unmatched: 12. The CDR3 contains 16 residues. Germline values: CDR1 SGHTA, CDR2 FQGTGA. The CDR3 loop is CASSLRGGAYTDTQYF. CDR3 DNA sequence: TGTGCCAGCAGCCTTCGCGGGGGGGCCTATACCGATACGCAGTATTTT. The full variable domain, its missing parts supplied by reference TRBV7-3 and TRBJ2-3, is GAGVSQTPSNKVTEKGKYVELRCDPISGHTALYWYRQSLGQGPEFLIYFQGTGAADDSGLPNDRFFAVRPEGSVSTLKIQRTERGDSAVYLCASSLRGGAYTDTQYFGPGTRLTVL.

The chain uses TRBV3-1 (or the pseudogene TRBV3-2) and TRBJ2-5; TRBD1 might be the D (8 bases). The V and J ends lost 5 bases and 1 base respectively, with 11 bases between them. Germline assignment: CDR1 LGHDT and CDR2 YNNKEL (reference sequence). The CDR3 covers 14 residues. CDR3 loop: CASSTGGGQETQYF. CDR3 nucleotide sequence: TGTGCCAGCAGCACAGGGGGGGGCCAAGAGACCCAGTACTTC.

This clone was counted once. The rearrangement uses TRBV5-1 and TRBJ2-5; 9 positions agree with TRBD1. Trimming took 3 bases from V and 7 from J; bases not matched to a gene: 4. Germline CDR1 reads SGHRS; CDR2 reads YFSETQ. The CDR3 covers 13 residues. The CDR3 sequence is CASSWDRVRTQYF. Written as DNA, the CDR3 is TGCGCCAGCAGCTGGGACAGGGTTCGGACCCAGTACTTC.

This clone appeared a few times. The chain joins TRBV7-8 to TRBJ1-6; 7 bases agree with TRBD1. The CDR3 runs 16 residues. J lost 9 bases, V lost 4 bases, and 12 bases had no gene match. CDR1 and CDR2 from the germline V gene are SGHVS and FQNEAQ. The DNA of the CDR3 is TGTGCCAGCAGCTCAGCCCCAGACAGGGCTACTTCACCCCTCCACTTT. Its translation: CASSSAPDRATSPLHF.

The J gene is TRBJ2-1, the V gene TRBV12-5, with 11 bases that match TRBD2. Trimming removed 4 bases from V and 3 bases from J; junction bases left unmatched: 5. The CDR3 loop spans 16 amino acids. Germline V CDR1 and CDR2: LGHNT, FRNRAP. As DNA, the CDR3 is TGTGCTAGTGGTTCACCAGGGACTAGCGGCTACAATGAGCAGTTCTTC. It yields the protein CASGSPGTSGYNEQFF.

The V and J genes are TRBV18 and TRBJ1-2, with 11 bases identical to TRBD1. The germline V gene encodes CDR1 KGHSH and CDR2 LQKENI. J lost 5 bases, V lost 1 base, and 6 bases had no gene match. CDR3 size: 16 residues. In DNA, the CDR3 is TGTGCCAGCTCACCACAATCGGGACAGGGGGTTTATGGCTACACCTTC. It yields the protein CASSPQSGQGVYGYTF.

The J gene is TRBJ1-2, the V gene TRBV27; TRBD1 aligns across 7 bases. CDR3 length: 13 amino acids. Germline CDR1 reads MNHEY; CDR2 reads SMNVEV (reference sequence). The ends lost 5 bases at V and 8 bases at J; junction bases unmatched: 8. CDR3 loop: CASSRDSIGGYTF. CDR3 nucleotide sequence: TGTGCCAGCAGTCGGGACAGCATAGGGGGCTACACCTTC.

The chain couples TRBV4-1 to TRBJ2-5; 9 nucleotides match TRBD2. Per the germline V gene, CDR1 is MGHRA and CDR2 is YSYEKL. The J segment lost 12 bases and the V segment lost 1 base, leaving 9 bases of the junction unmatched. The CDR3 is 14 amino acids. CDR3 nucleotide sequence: TGCGCCAGCAGCCAAGTAATAGCGGGAGCTGGGAAGTACTTC. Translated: CASSQVIAGAGKYF.

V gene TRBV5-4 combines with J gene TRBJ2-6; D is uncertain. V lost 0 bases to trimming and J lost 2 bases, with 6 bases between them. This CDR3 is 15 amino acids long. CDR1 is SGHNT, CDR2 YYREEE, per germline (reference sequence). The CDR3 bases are TGTGCCAGCAGCTTGGCGCGCGCTGGGGCCAACGTCCTGACTTTC. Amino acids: CASSLARAGANVLTF.

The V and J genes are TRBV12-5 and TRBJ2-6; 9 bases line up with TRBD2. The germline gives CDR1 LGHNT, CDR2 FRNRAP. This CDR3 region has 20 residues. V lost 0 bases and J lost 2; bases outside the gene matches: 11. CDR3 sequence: CASGLVLGLAGITGANVLTF. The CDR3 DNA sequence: TGTGCTAGTGGTTTGGTACTTGGGCTAGCGGGGATTACTGGGGCCAACGTCCTGACTTTC.